The subject of this entry is one T cell receptor beta chain. Produced via immunoSEQ multiplex PCR; TCRdb's table is partial and in-frame only. The sample records roughly 200,000 clones, under 85% being singletons. The data were obtained in a study of blood T cell repertoires in COVID-19. Study at large: From T cells, B-cell-depleted T cells, or PBMCs came the material, which was cDNA or gDNA.

This CDR3 region has 13 residues. Germline values: CDR1 LGHNA, CDR2 YSLEER. The germline V and J ends were trimmed by 7 bases and 4 bases, with 13 bases remaining between them. What was sequenced was peripheral blood. This clonotype was sampled from a young woman with COVID-19, enrolled during active disease. The chain couples TRBV4-3 to TRBJ1-1; maybe TRBD1 (5 bases). CDR3 loop: CASTAGRSTEAFF. The CDR3 coding sequence is TGCGCCAGCACGGCAGGGAGGTCCACTGAAGCTTTCTTT.